This T cell receptor (beta chain) was captured in a study of T-cell reconstitution after alpha-beta-depleted transplantation in children (dated by TCRdb to the mid-2010s). Background on the whole study: Using TCR repertoire profiling, the study followed T-cell immune reconstitution in a quantitative way in children after TCRalphabeta/CD19-depleted allogeneic hematopoietic cell transplantation. Results the study describes overall, beyond this receptor: The high TCRbeta diversity at day 60 in some patients was ascribed to recipient T cells and intrathymic progenitors that had survived conditioning. The apparently early recovery of alphabetaT-cell counts about two months after transplant reportedly depended on only several hundred rapidly expanded clones that came from non-depleted graft cells. Hyperexpanded clone frequencies declined over subsequent months; after one year, T-cell counts and TCRbeta diversity were mostly attributed to newly produced T cells.

The sample's treatment or condition label is to be understood as: allogeneic hematopoietic cell transplantation with graft depleted of TCRalphabeta T cells and CD19 B cells. TCRalphabeta/CD19-depleted allogeneic hematopoietic cell grafts were given to the transplant recipients, all of whom were children. This clonotype was observed many times. No antigen is known for it. Base quality data are lacking; no much larger clone is found one base away. Clipping removes 6 bases from V and 4 bases from J, with 5 as the unmatched junction base count. The CDR3 sequence holds 15 residues, the cysteine and phenylalanine included. The DNA shown is the 45-base CDR3, in frame from base 1. CDR1 WSHSY and CDR2 SAAADI were looked up in the germline V gene. Receptors were amplified or captured by PCR. Sequencing used an Illumina HiSeq 2500. TCR libraries were prepared with molecular barcoding, using unique molecular identifiers to normalize TCRbeta repertoire quantification. TCRdb's own reprocessing of the public reads used fastp at Q25 and MiXCR and kept productive beta chains. Each entry merges the rows of one CDR3 protein and shows their most common DNA and genes. The sample contains 200,000 to 300,000 distinct CDR3 sequences, over 20% of them found a single time. Around 2.5% of the sample is taken by the ten largest.

This receptor was taken from a girl aged 2-15 years with Fanconi anemia, due to receive a stem cell transplant. The sequence joins TRBV10-2 to TRBJ2-1, and TRBD2 aligns with 11 junction nucleotides. Material: PBMCs, obtained before TCRalphabeta/CD19-depleted stem cell transplant. The sequenced DNA is TGCGCCAGCAGCATGACTAGCGGGGATTACAATGAGCAGTTCTTC. This encodes CASSMTSGDYNEQFF.